The clone carrying this T cell receptor (beta chain) was detected once. The antigen remains unidentified. Germline V CDR1 and CDR2: MDHEN, SYDVKM. The ends lost 10 bases at V and 3 bases at J; junction bases unmatched: 6. The CDR3 covers 13 residues. The data derive from a study of cytotoxic CD8 clonotypes in ibrutinib-treated CLL. On the study more broadly: Response samples were taken after a median of approximately 11 months on treatment, range 6 to 36.

Points from the study as a whole: Baseline clonality, above age-matched healthy donor levels, tracked circulating CD8+ T-cell counts.

The protocol was immunoSEQ multiplex PCR, while the TCRdb copy is restricted to in-frame clones and leaves out a portion. This sample carries some 80,000 clones, about four fifths of them seen once, and the ten largest clones take roughly 4.8%. The material sequenced was PBMCs, taken after 12 months of ibrutinib treatment. The chain employs TRBV28 and TRBJ1-5; 7 positions agree with TRBD1. This clonotype originated in a human donor with chronic lymphocytic leukemia. The CDR3 nucleotides read TGTGCCACCCGGGACAGAAACAATCAGCCCCAGCATTTT. Protein: CATRDRNNQPQHF.